These 28 T cell receptor beta chains were sequenced from one sample in a study of CD8 T cells in Susac syndrome. RNA amounts of roughly 0.45 to 1 ug underwent reverse transcription with random hexamers. Via MiXCR, TCRdb re-called the immunoSEQ multiplex PCR reads, giving one row per CDR3 protein. The top ten clones hold 0.12% of a sample with about 440,000 distinct CDR3 sequences, 75% to 90% of them seen once. The sequencing sample was made of CD8+ T cells from PBMCs. The origin of the receptors is a human donor with multiple sclerosis.

The chain carries TRBV12-5 and TRBJ2-3; TRBD2 matches 10 bases. V gave up 6 bases and J gave up 2 bases; unmatched junction bases: 20. The CDR3 runs to 20 residues. Germline V gene data show CDR1 as LGHNT and CDR2 as FRNRAP. CDR3 sequence (DNA): TGTGCTAGTGGGTCTTGGGTTGTAGCGGGAGGTACGATTATCACAGATACGCAGTATTTT. It translates to CASGSWVVAGGTIITDTQYF.

This clonotype has a single count. This sequence joins TRBV9 and TRBJ1-5; D is ambiguous. Germline-derived CDR1 and CDR2 are SGDLS and YYNGEE. The length of the CDR3 is 15 residues. V lost 3 bases, J lost 4 bases, and 14 bases lay in between. CDR3 loop: CASSGRHSPNQPQHF. The CDR3 DNA reads TGTGCCAGCAGCGGTCGACATAGCCCTAATCAGCCCCAGCATTTT.

This chain's CDR3 is CASSFGVEGGLVSGANVLTF. CDR3 nucleotides: TGTGCCAGCAGTTTCGGTGTGGAGGGGGGCCTTGTCTCTGGGGCCAACGTCCTGACTTTC. V usage is TRBV12-3 or TRBV12-4 and J usage is TRBJ2-6; D may correspond to TRBD1 or TRBD2 (6 bases each). Trimming stripped 3 bases from V and 0 bases from J, with 21 bases between. This CDR3 has 20 residues.

This chain connects TRBV30 to TRBJ2-7; D may be TRBD1 or TRBD2 (5 bases each). Trimming stripped 3 bases from V and 3 bases from J, with 12 bases between. Germline V lookup: CDR1 GTSNPN, CDR2 SVGIG (reference sequence). The CDR3 runs to 13 residues. The CDR3 DNA sequence: TGTGCCTGGAGGCCGGGACCAATCTACGAGCAGTACTTC. Amino acid sequence: CAWRPGPIYEQYF.

The chain uses TRBV30 and TRBJ2-7; 9 positions agree with TRBD1. The CDR3 is 14 residues long. The ends lost 5 bases at V and 6 bases at J; junction bases unmatched: 11. The germline CDR1 and CDR2 sequences are GTSNPN and SVGIG (reference sequence). The CDR3 loop reads CAWGVGQGFSEQYF. Here the CDR3 DNA reads TGTGCCTGGGGAGTGGGACAGGGTTTCAGCGAGCAGTACTTC.

J is TRBJ2-3 and V is TRBV9; D not resolved. This CDR3 comprises 16 residues. CDR1 is SGDLS and CDR2 is YYNGEE in the germline V gene. Trimming removed 0 bases at V and 2 bases at J, with 13 bases between. The CDR3 sequence is CASSVDSRRYTDTQYF. CDR3 nucleotide sequence: TGTGCCAGCAGCGTAGATAGCAGGCGATACACAGATACGCAGTATTTT.

This chain uses TRBV11-1 with TRBJ2-1; 16 nucleotides match TRBD2. The CDR3 runs 20 residues. The J segment lost 3 bases and the V segment lost 4 bases, leaving 12 bases of the junction unmatched. Germline values: CDR1 SGHAT, CDR2 FQDESV (reference sequence). Here the CDR3 DNA reads TGTGCCAGCAGCTCGACTGGGACTAGCGGGAGGGCCATTATCTACAATGAGCAGTTCTTC. It specifies CASSSTGTSGRAIIYNEQFF.

The chain uses TRBV29-1 and TRBJ2-7; D possibly corresponds to TRBD2 (6 bases). Trimming cost V 4 bases and J 6 bases, with 10 bases left between them. The CDR3 spans 11 residues. Germline V gene lookup returns CDR1 SQVTM and CDR2 ANQGSEA. The CDR3 sequence is CSVGTGVEQYF. CDR3 DNA: TGCAGCGTTGGAACGGGGGTCGAGCAGTACTTC.

This rearrangement joins TRBV9 to TRBJ1-1, with 7 bases lining up with TRBD1. This CDR3 spans 15 amino acids. V shed 0 bases, J shed 4 bases, and the junction held 6 bases outside the gene matches. CDR1 is SGDLS and CDR2 is YYNGEE in the germline V gene. The CDR3 DNA follows: TGTGCCAGCAGCGTAGTTAAGGGGGCGGGCACTGAAGCTTTCTTT. Encoded protein: CASSVVKGAGTEAFF.

DNA of the CDR3: TGTGCCAGCAGACCCCAGGGGTTAGACGGCTACACCTTC. This sequence encodes CASRPQGLDGYTF. This chain uses TRBV6-5 with TRBJ1-2, with D perhaps matching TRBD1 (6 bases). The CDR3 spans 13 residues. The germline V gene encodes CDR1 MNHEY and CDR2 SVGAGI. V was pared by 6 bases and J by 8 bases, with 16 bases between.

This clonotype was counted a few times. This sequence joins TRBV27 and TRBJ1-1; unclear D gene. The germline gives CDR1 MNHEY, CDR2 SMNVEV (reference sequence). This CDR3 region has 13 residues. Trimming pared 5 bases from V and 0 bases from J, leaving 7 bases between. CDR3 protein: CASSPIMNTEAFF. CDR3 DNA: TGTGCCAGCAGTCCGATTATGAACACTGAAGCTTTCTTT.

This clonotype was counted a single time. V usage is TRBV12-3 or TRBV12-4 and J usage is TRBJ2-1; 9 bases are a match to TRBD2. The CDR3 has 18 amino acids. Germline trimming cut 6 bases from V and 0 bases from J; bases unmatched to any gene: 12. In DNA form, the CDR3 reads TGTGCCAGCAGACACCCTAGCGGGGTGCAGAGCTCCTACAATGAGCAGTTCTTC. It codes for CASRHPSGVQSSYNEQFF.

The chain links TRBV5-6 to TRBJ1-2; 8 positions agree with TRBD1. J was trimmed by 1 base and V by 0 bases; bases with no gene match: 11. Germline lookup yields CDR1 SGHDT and CDR2 YYEEEE. The CDR3 contains 18 residues. The CDR3 nucleotides are TGTGCCAGCAGCTTGGGAATATTTGGACAGGGCGTTAACTATGGCTACACCTTC. The encoded protein is CASSLGIFGQGVNYGYTF. The full variable domain, rest sourced from reference TRBV5-6 and TRBJ1-2, is DAGVTQSPTHLIKTRGQQVTLRCSPKSGHDTVSWYQQALGQGPQFIFQYYEEEERQRGNFPDRFSGHQFPNYSSELNVNALLLGDSALYLCASSLGIFGQGVNYGYTFGSGTRLTVV.

The CDR3 sequence: CASSSRAGSTEAFF. Written as DNA, the CDR3 is TGTGCCAGCAGCTCGCGGGCGGGGTCCACTGAAGCTTTCTTT. The chain is built from TRBV7-6 and TRBJ1-1; D is uncertain. Trimming left V 4 bases short and J 4 bases short, with 13 bases between. Germline lookup yields CDR1 SGHVS and CDR2 FNYEAQ. This CDR3 has 14 amino acids. Using reference TRBV7-6 and TRBJ1-1 for the parts outside the CDR3, the full variable domain is GAGVSQSPRYKVTKRGQDVALRCDPISGHVSLYWYRQALGQGPEFLTYFNYEAQQDKSGLPNDRFSAERPEGSISTLTIQRTEQRDSAMYRCASSSRAGSTEAFFGQGTRLTVV.

This chain links TRBV5-1 with TRBJ1-1; D is perhaps TRBD1 (5 bases). Germline lookup yields CDR1 SGHRS and CDR2 YFSETQ. The V end was cut by 1 base, the J end by 6 bases, with 10 bases between. The CDR3 spans 13 residues. The CDR3 loop reads CASSLLGDPEAFF. The CDR3 DNA reads as TGCGCCAGCAGCTTGTTAGGGGATCCTGAAGCTTTCTTT.

In this sample, this clonotype turned up once. J is TRBJ2-7 and V is TRBV18, with D possibly being TRBD1 (5 bases). Deletions cut 0 bases from V and 4 bases from J, with 10 bases between. The CDR3 spans 14 residues. The V gene's germline CDR1 is KGHSH and CDR2 LQKENI. The DNA for the CDR3 is TGTGCCAGCTCACCACCGGTAACAGGATACGAGCAGTACTTC. Translated: CASSPPVTGYEQYF. Using reference TRBV18 and TRBJ2-7 for the parts outside the CDR3, the full variable domain is NAGVMQNPRHLVRRRGQEARLRCSPMKGHSHVYWYRQLPEEGLKFMVYLQKENIIDESGMPKERFSAEFPKEGPSILRIQQVVRGDSAAYFCASSPPVTGYEQYFGPGTRLTVT.

The chain couples TRBV4-1 to TRBJ2-1; either TRBD1 or TRBD2 may fit D (5 bases each). This CDR3 has 13 residues. Trimming removed 2 bases at V and 8 bases at J, with 10 bases between. Germline CDR1 reads MGHRA; CDR2 reads YSYEKL. In DNA, the CDR3 is TGCGCCAGCAGCCAACCTTGGGACCATGAGCAGTTCTTC. This encodes CASSQPWDHEQFF.

This chain links TRBV2 with TRBJ1-2, with D perhaps TRBD1 (5 bases). The V end lost 4 bases, the J end lost 5 bases, and 11 bases lay between the germline ends. Germline lookup yields CDR1 SNHLY and CDR2 FYNNEI. CDR3 length: 13 residues. The CDR3 protein is CASSAWDGYGYTF. The CDR3 DNA follows: TGTGCCAGCAGTGCTTGGGACGGTTATGGCTACACCTTC.

The rearrangement uses TRBV27 and TRBJ2-1; D is perhaps TRBD2 (5 bases). CDR3 size: 13 residues. Between the trimmed V and J ends, which lost 2 bases and 7 bases, there was a span of 9 bases. CDR1 MNHEY and CDR2 SMNVEV come from the germline V gene (reference sequence). In DNA form, the CDR3 reads TGTGCCAGCAGTTTAAGTCGGGATAATGAGCAGTTCTTC. Amino acids: CASSLSRDNEQFF.

This clonotype was observed a handful of times. The CDR3 region is CASSLGASTGELFF. The CDR3 nucleotides are TGTGCCAGCAGTTTGGGGGCCTCCACCGGGGAGCTGTTTTTT. The chain recombines TRBV27 with TRBJ2-2; D may be TRBD1 (6 bases). The V end lost 3 bases, the J end lost 4 bases, and 9 bases lay between the germline ends. Germline V gene lookup returns CDR1 MNHEY and CDR2 SMNVEV (reference sequence). CDR3 size: 14 residues.

The V gene is TRBV9, the J gene TRBJ2-7; 10 bases are a match to TRBD1. The V gene end was trimmed by 0 bases and the J gene end by 3 bases; junction bases not matched to a gene: 6. Germline V gene sequence: CDR1 SGDLS, CDR2 YYNGEE. The CDR3 has 16 amino acids. The CDR3 reads CASSVDGQGVVYEQYF. CDR3 bases: TGTGCCAGCAGCGTAGATGGACAGGGGGTCGTCTACGAGCAGTACTTC.

The chain is built from TRBV4-1 and TRBJ1-6; D is uncertain. V was cut by 1 base and J by 6 bases, with 10 bases left in between. From germline, CDR1 is MGHRA and CDR2 YSYEKL. This CDR3 is built from 15 residues. CDR3 protein: CASSQALGLNSPLHF. DNA of the CDR3: TGCGCCAGCAGCCAAGCCTTAGGACTTAATTCACCCCTCCACTTT.

The chain links TRBV5-1 to TRBJ2-7, with TRBD1 as a possible D gene (6 bases). CDR1 and CDR2 (germline): SGHRS, YFSETQ. CDR3 length: 14 amino acids. Trimming cost V 4 bases and J 7 bases, with 18 bases left between them. This CDR3 is CASSDGDTTGEQYF. CDR3 coding DNA: TGCGCCAGCAGCGACGGGGACACAACGGGAGAGCAGTACTTC.

This chain uses TRBV20-1 with TRBJ1-6, with unresolved D. The CDR3 is 13 amino acids. Trimming removed 0 bases at V and 7 bases at J, with 7 bases between. Germline assignment: CDR1 DFQATT and CDR2 SNEGSKA (reference sequence). As DNA, the CDR3 is TGCAGTGCTAGAGATTCGAGGAATTCACCCCTCCACTTT. Translating gives CSARDSRNSPLHF.

The gene calls are TRBV25-1 and TRBJ1-2; the D gene is possibly TRBD1 (5 bases). There are 16 residues in the CDR3. Trimming shortened V by 2 bases and J by 8 bases, and 21 bases separated the two germline ends. Germline CDR1 reads MGHDK; CDR2 reads SYGVNS. The CDR3 sequence is CASSESETAHRSGYTF. DNA for the CDR3: TGTGCCAGCAGTGAAAGCGAGACAGCCCACCGCTCGGGCTACACCTTC.

This sequence joins TRBV7-9 and TRBJ1-4; the match to TRBD1 covers 7 bases. CDR3 size: 16 residues. V was pared by 0 bases and J by 7 bases, with 8 bases of the junction left unmatched. Germline loops: CDR1 SEHNR, CDR2 FQNEAQ (reference sequence). CDR3 residues: CASSLADEGAAEKLFF. The CDR3 DNA follows: TGTGCCAGCAGCTTAGCGGATGAGGGGGCGGCTGAAAAACTGTTTTTT.

The rearrangement links TRBV7-9 to TRBJ2-5; 7 positions agree with TRBD1. V lost 3 bases and J lost 5; bases outside the gene matches: 3. Germline-derived CDR1 and CDR2 are SEHNR and FQNEAQ (reference sequence). The CDR3 extends over 13 amino acids. The CDR3 region is CASSFGQVETQYF. As DNA, the CDR3 is TGTGCCAGCAGCTTCGGACAGGTGGAGACCCAGTACTTC.

Written as DNA, the CDR3 is TGTGCCAGCAGTTTAATCCCGTTAAGAGGGGATAGCAATCAGCCCCAGCATTTT. It translates to CASSLIPLRGDSNQPQHF. V usage is TRBV28 and J usage is TRBJ1-5; possibly TRBD1 for D (5 bases). Trimming stripped 2 bases from V and 0 bases from J, with 17 bases between. CDR1 is MDHEN, CDR2 SYDVKM, per germline. This CDR3 has 18 residues. The complete variable domain, with remaining parts taken from reference TRBV28 and TRBJ1-5, reads DVKVTQSSRYLVKRTGEKVFLECVQDMDHENMFWYRQDPGLGLRLIYFSYDVKMKEKGDIPEGYSVSREKKERFSLILESASTNQTSMYLCASSLIPLRGDSNQPQHFGDGTRLSIL.